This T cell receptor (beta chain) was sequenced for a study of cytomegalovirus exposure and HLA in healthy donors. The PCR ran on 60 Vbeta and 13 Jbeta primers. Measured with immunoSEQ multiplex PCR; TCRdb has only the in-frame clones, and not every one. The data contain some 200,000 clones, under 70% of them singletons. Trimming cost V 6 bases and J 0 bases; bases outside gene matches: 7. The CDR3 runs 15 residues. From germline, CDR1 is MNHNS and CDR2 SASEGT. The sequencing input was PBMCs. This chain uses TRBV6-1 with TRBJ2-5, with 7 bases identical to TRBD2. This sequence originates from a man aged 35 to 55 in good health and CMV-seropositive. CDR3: CASSLVGGYQETQYF. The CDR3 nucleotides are TGTGCCAGCAGCCTCGTGGGGGGGTACCAAGAGACCCAGTACTTC.